One T cell receptor (beta chain) is described in this entry. Its cognate antigen is unknown. Data came from immunoSEQ multiplex PCR; TCRdb stores just in-frame clones and leaves some out. The sample has around 140,000 clones; roughly 89% are singletons. This sample was included in a study of T cell responses to AZD1222 COVID-19 vaccine. Study observations and caveats: Reports indicate that nearly half of spike-specific TCRs are directed at unmutated variant regions. An increase in Spike-specific TCR breadth and depth was observed after two AZD1222 doses. The donors showed a predominance of white British ancestry and of females, with possible underestimation of clonal diversity. Vaccine-associated CD4 TCRs spanned spike, dominant at 160-218 and 743-854.

The CDR3 length is 16 residues. Unmatched junction bases numbered 9, after V lost 5 bases and J lost 4 bases. The germline V gene encodes CDR1 MNHEY and CDR2 SMNVEV (reference sequence). This chain links TRBV27 with TRBJ1-5; TRBD1 aligns across 9 bases. Sequencing used peripheral blood, obtained 28 days after the second dose of the MenACWY control vaccine. This sequence originates from an adult who received the MenACWY meningococcal vaccine as a control. This CDR3 reads CASSGLGQGGNQPQHF. CDR3 nucleotides: TGTGCCAGCAGTGGATTGGGACAGGGTGGAAATCAGCCCCAGCATTTT.